The rows below give T cell receptor beta chains drawn from one sample of a study of human T cells and chemical hapten exposure. TCRdb redid the calling of the RACE reads with MiXCR, one entry per CDR3 protein. The table includes 40,000 to 60,000 distinct CDR3 sequences, roughly 9.5% detected once. Sequencing used whole blood, obtained in connection with sensitization to the hapten diphenylcyclopropenone (DPC). The receptors here all came from a woman aged 45-59 years with alopecia areata. Some clones in this sample may be carry-over from other donors' samples. Each CDR3 is given with its conserved first and last residue. The D gene is left open where the match is weak. Expanded clones get a size class; other rows say once, few or many, or leave the size out.

abundance: NA; d_gene: NA; v_gene: TRBV9; j_gene: TRBJ2-2; CDR3nt: TGTGCCAGCAGCGTAGCCCGAAAAGGACGGGAACCGAACACCGGGGAGCTGTTTTTT; CDR3aa: CASSVARKGREPNTGELFF
abundance: NA; d_gene: NA; v_gene: TRBV29-1; j_gene: TRBJ1-5; CDR3nt: TGCAGCGTTTCCATGGGCAATCAGCCCCAGCATTTT; CDR3aa: CSVSMGNQPQHF
abundance: many; d_gene: NA; v_gene: TRBV20-1; j_gene: TRBJ2-5; CDR3nt: TGCAGTGCTAGAAAAGGACAGCAAGAGACCCAGTACTTC; CDR3aa: CSARKGQQETQYF
abundance: few; d_gene: TRBD2; v_gene: TRBV6-5; j_gene: TRBJ2-7; CDR3nt: TGTGCCAGTAATGGACTAGCGGGAGGAGATAGCCGCGACGAGCAGTACTTC; CDR3aa: CASNGLAGGDSRDEQYF
abundance: few; d_gene: NA; v_gene: TRBV9; j_gene: TRBJ2-1; CDR3nt: TGTGCCAGCAGCGAGACAGCAAGCTCCTACAATGAGCAGTTCTTC; CDR3aa: CASSETASSYNEQFF
abundance: few; d_gene: NA; v_gene: TRBV28; j_gene: TRBJ2-5; CDR3nt: TGTGCCAGCACCGACAGTAGCGCGGAAGAGACCCAGTACTTC; CDR3aa: CASTDSSAEETQYF
abundance: many; d_gene: TRBD1; v_gene: TRBV11-2; j_gene: TRBJ2-7; CDR3nt: TGTGCCAGCAGCCTCACTCCCCCCGGACAGGGGGCCTACGAGCAGTACTTC; CDR3aa: CASSLTPPGQGAYEQYF
abundance: many; d_gene: TRBD1; v_gene: TRBV7-7; j_gene: TRBJ2-2; CDR3nt: TGTGCCAGCAGCTTAATCGGGACAGGGAGCACCGGGGAGCTGTTTTTT; CDR3aa: CASSLIGTGSTGELFF
abundance: NA; d_gene: NA; v_gene: TRBV5-1; j_gene: TRBJ2-7; CDR3nt: TGCGCCAGCAGACCTGGGACTTCCTACGAGCAGTACTTC; CDR3aa: CASRPGTSYEQYF
abundance: many; d_gene: NA; v_gene: TRBV18; j_gene: TRBJ1-1; CDR3nt: TGTGCCAGCTCACCGACGCTGGCAGGGGTCTACCCGAACACTGAAGCTTTCTTT; CDR3aa: CASSPTLAGVYPNTEAFF
abundance: few; d_gene: NA; v_gene: TRBV28; j_gene: TRBJ2-3; CDR3nt: TGTGCCAGCAGTTCCCCCGGGGAAGGGGAGGATACGCAGTATTTT; CDR3aa: CASSSPGEGEDTQYF
abundance: many; d_gene: NA; v_gene: TRBV6-2/TRBV6-3; j_gene: TRBJ2-5; CDR3nt: TGTGCCAGCAGTTACCCTCCTCCGTACTTC; CDR3aa: CASSYPPPYF
abundance: few; d_gene: NA; v_gene: TRBV7-2; j_gene: TRBJ1-2; CDR3nt: TGTGCCAGCAGCTCGGGACCCTTCCAAACGACCAACTACACCTTC; CDR3aa: CASSSGPFQTTNYTF
abundance: few; d_gene: NA; v_gene: TRBV5-4; j_gene: TRBJ2-5; CDR3nt: TGTGCCAGCAGCTTGGCCTCGGGGGTTTTCCTTCGAGAGACCCAGTACTTC; CDR3aa: CASSLASGVFLRETQYF
abundance: many; d_gene: NA; v_gene: TRBV20-1; j_gene: TRBJ1-1; CDR3nt: TGCAGTGCTAGCTCAGGCACTGAAGCTTTCTTT; CDR3aa: CSASSGTEAFF
abundance: many; d_gene: TRBD2; v_gene: TRBV12-3/TRBV12-4; j_gene: TRBJ2-7; CDR3nt: TGTGCCAGCAGCCAACGGAGCCTAGCGGGGACTCCGGACCGGTACGAGCAGTACTTC; CDR3aa: CASSQRSLAGTPDRYEQYF
abundance: many; d_gene: TRBD2; v_gene: TRBV29-1; j_gene: TRBJ2-7; CDR3nt: TGCAGCGTCGGACTAGCGGGAGTGGGGGAGCAGTACTTC; CDR3aa: CSVGLAGVGEQYF
abundance: few; d_gene: TRBD1; v_gene: TRBV11-2; j_gene: TRBJ1-6; CDR3nt: TGTGCCAACAGCCAACGACAGGGGTCCAATTCACCCCTCCACTTT; CDR3aa: CANSQRQGSNSPLHF
abundance: many; d_gene: NA; v_gene: TRBV28; j_gene: TRBJ1-1; CDR3nt: TGTGCCAGCAGACCGACAGGGAACACTGAAGCTTTCTTT; CDR3aa: CASRPTGNTEAFF
abundance: few; d_gene: NA; v_gene: TRBV25-1; j_gene: TRBJ1-2; CDR3nt: TGTGCCAGCAGTAAGGACAGTTTTCTTGGCTACACCTTC; CDR3aa: CASSKDSFLGYTF
abundance: many; d_gene: TRBD1; v_gene: TRBV6-1; j_gene: TRBJ1-5; CDR3nt: TGTGCCAGCAGTGGGGGGACAGATAGCAATCAGCCCCAGCATTTT; CDR3aa: CASSGGTDSNQPQHF
abundance: many; d_gene: TRBD2; v_gene: TRBV29-1; j_gene: TRBJ2-3; CDR3nt: TGCAGCGCCACCTCCCTGACTAGCGATCGCACAGATACGCAGTATTTT; CDR3aa: CSATSLTSDRTDTQYF
abundance: many; d_gene: NA; v_gene: TRBV11-2; j_gene: TRBJ1-4; CDR3nt: TGTGCCAGCAGCTTAGATTTTGCGGTTGCAACTAATGAAAAACTGTTTTTT; CDR3aa: CASSLDFAVATNEKLFF
abundance: many; d_gene: NA; v_gene: TRBV11-2; j_gene: TRBJ1-2; CDR3nt: TGTGCCAGCAGCTCCTGGGCCTATGGCTACACCTTC; CDR3aa: CASSSWAYGYTF
abundance: many; d_gene: TRBD1; v_gene: TRBV3-1; j_gene: TRBJ2-7; CDR3nt: TGTGCCAGCAGCCATTACCGGGACAGGGGGAATGAGCAGTACTTC; CDR3aa: CASSHYRDRGNEQYF
abundance: many; d_gene: NA; v_gene: TRBV28; j_gene: TRBJ2-7; CDR3nt: TGTGCCAGTTTCCCGCGGCACGGTTTTTCCTACGAGCAGTACTTC; CDR3aa: CASFPRHGFSYEQYF
abundance: many; d_gene: NA; v_gene: TRBV11-2; j_gene: TRBJ2-6; CDR3nt: TGTGCCAGCAGTCACCTCACGGGACCTACATTCTCTGGGGCCAACGTCCTGACTTTC; CDR3aa: CASSHLTGPTFSGANVLTF
abundance: many; d_gene: TRBD1; v_gene: TRBV10-1; j_gene: TRBJ2-2; CDR3nt: TGCGCCAGTTCACAGGGGGCGGCCGGGGAGCTGTTTTTT; CDR3aa: CASSQGAAGELFF
abundance: NA; d_gene: NA; v_gene: TRBV29-1; j_gene: TRBJ2-3; CDR3nt: TGCAGCACCACCGGGGACCAACTGAGCGTAGATACGCAGTATTTT; CDR3aa: CSTTGDQLSVDTQYF
abundance: many; d_gene: NA; v_gene: TRBV29-1; j_gene: TRBJ2-3; CDR3nt: TGCAGCTCGAGCTATACAGATACGCAGTATTTT; CDR3aa: CSSSYTDTQYF
abundance: few; d_gene: TRBD1; v_gene: TRBV28; j_gene: TRBJ1-6; CDR3nt: TGTGCCACCCACAGGGGCTCACCCCTCCACTTT; CDR3aa: CATHRGSPLHF
abundance: once; d_gene: TRBD2; v_gene: TRBV19; j_gene: TRBJ2-1; CDR3nt: TGTGCCAGTAGTACGACTAGCGGGAGCAACAATGAGCAGTTCTTC; CDR3aa: CASSTTSGSNNEQFF
abundance: many; d_gene: NA; v_gene: TRBV5-1; j_gene: TRBJ2-2; CDR3nt: TGCGCCAGCAGCTTGGTTTCGGGGGTCTTAGCCGGGGAGCTGTTTTTT; CDR3aa: CASSLVSGVLAGELFF
abundance: many; d_gene: NA; v_gene: TRBV20-1; j_gene: TRBJ1-2; CDR3nt: TGCAGTGCTACCATGACGGTGGGCTATGGCTACACCTTC; CDR3aa: CSATMTVGYGYTF
abundance: many; d_gene: NA; v_gene: TRBV15; j_gene: TRBJ1-1; CDR3nt: TGTGCCACCAGCAGAGATGTGGGGGCTGAAGCTTTCTTT; CDR3aa: CATSRDVGAEAFF
abundance: many; d_gene: NA; v_gene: TRBV6-4; j_gene: TRBJ1-1; CDR3nt: TGTGCCAGCAGGCCGCTGGGGGGCCGCACTGAAGCTTTCTTT; CDR3aa: CASRPLGGRTEAFF
abundance: NA; d_gene: NA; v_gene: TRBV5-3; j_gene: TRBJ1-2; CDR3nt: TGTGCCAGAAGCCAGGGATATGGCTACACCTTC; CDR3aa: CARSQGYGYTF
abundance: many; d_gene: TRBD2; v_gene: TRBV20-1; j_gene: TRBJ2-3; CDR3nt: TGCAGTGCAATACTAGCGGGAGGGAAAGATACGCAGTATTTT; CDR3aa: CSAILAGGKDTQYF
abundance: NA; d_gene: NA; v_gene: TRBV11-2; j_gene: TRBJ2-7; CDR3nt: TGTGCCAGCAGTTCGGGACACGAGCAGTACTTC; CDR3aa: CASSSGHEQYF
abundance: many; d_gene: TRBD1; v_gene: TRBV7-2; j_gene: TRBJ1-1; CDR3nt: TGTGCCAGCAGCGCCCGGACAGGGGACGTTGTAGCTTTCTTT; CDR3aa: CASSARTGDVVAFF
abundance: many; d_gene: NA; v_gene: TRBV6-2/TRBV6-3; j_gene: TRBJ2-2; CDR3nt: TGTGCCAGTGGGGGGAGTCGAACCGGGGAGCTGTTTTTT; CDR3aa: CASGGSRTGELFF